Following are 13 T cell receptor gamma chains from one sample sequenced in a study of γδ T cells in repeated Plasmodium falciparum infection. Flow sorting of PBMC yielded separate Vgamma9/Vdelta2+ and Vdelta2-negative gammadelta T cell populations for bulk repertoire analysis. TCRdb re-called the multiplex PCR reads with CATT. This table holds around 27,000 gamma-chain clones, more than 1.4% found once. The sample comprised gamma-delta T cells from blood. These receptors all stem from a pool of human donors (malaria-infected and uninfected, not separated).

This clone has more than one count but fewer than ten. TCRdb assigns this DNA the protein of a much larger clone, which departs from its translation at residue 11; this likely reflects a read error, and the protein shown comes from translating the DNA. This chain links TRGV9 with TRGJ1 or TRGJ2. From germline, CDR1 is GITISATS and CDR2 ISYDGTV (reference sequence). The CDR3 runs 13 residues. CDR3 protein: CALWEPLWYKNLF. For the CDR3, the DNA is TGTGCCTTGTGGGAGCCTTTGTGGTATAAGAACCTCTTT.

This clone showed up just a few times. TCRdb's listed protein matches a much larger clone and diverges from this DNA's translation at residue 7, likely through a read error; the protein shown comes from the DNA. This chain links TRGV9 with TRGJ1 or TRGJ2. The J gene is not listed in TCRdb, so it was assigned here from a DNA match to germline. Unmatched junction bases numbered 8, after V lost 0 bases and J lost 3 bases. This CDR3 is built from 15 residues. Germline assignment: CDR1 GITISATS and CDR2 ISYDGTV (reference sequence). The CDR3 coding sequence is TGTGCCTTGTGGGAGGTGAGGCTCCCTTATTATAAGAAACTCTTT. Protein product: CALWEVRLPYYKKLF.

This clone was counted many times. The chain recombines TRGV3 with TRGJP2. Germline V gene lookup returns CDR1 VTNTFY and CDR2 YDVSTARD (reference sequence). The CDR3 extends over 13 amino acids. Trimming at V came to 0 bases and at J to 9 bases, leaving 4 bases not matched to a gene. The CDR3 coding sequence is TGTGCCACCTGGGACAGGCTCAATTGGATCAAGACGTTT. This encodes CATWDRLNWIKTF.

Ten or more counts support this clone. TCRdb pairs this DNA with a much larger clone's protein that differs at residue 14, likely a read error; the protein shown was translated from the DNA. The chain employs TRGV9 and TRGJP. No J segment appears in TCRdb, so it was assigned here by matching the sequence to germline. CDR3 size: 17 residues. CDR1 GITISATS and CDR2 ISYDGTV come from the germline V gene (reference sequence). This chain's CDR3 is CALWEVPTELGKKTKVF. The CDR3 bases are TGTGCCTTGTGGGAGGTCCCAACCGAGTTGGGCAAAAAAACCAAGGTATTT.

To note about this clone: TCRdb's protein, taken from a much larger clone, differs from this DNA's translation at residue 3, likely owing to a read error; the protein displayed comes from the DNA. This chain connects TRGV4 to TRGJ1 or TRGJ2. TCRdb lists no J gene, so it was determined here by aligning the DNA to germline. Germline V gives CDR1 EGSTGY, CDR2 YDSYTSSV. The CDR3 runs 14 residues. The CDR3 spells CAAWGAPCYYKKLF. CDR3 in DNA: TGTGCCGCCTGGGGTGCTCCCTGCTATTATAAGAAACTCTTT.

By share of the sample, this clone is medium-sized. The chain links TRGV3 to TRGJ1 or TRGJ2. CDR3 length: 13 amino acids. The germline CDR1 and CDR2 sequences are VTNTFY and YDVSTARD (reference sequence). V shed 3 bases and J 1 base; nucleotides not matched to a gene: 3. Here the CDR3 reads CATWDFNYYKKLF. The CDR3, as DNA: TGTGCCACCTGGGACTTCAATTATTATAAGAAACTCTTT.

Regarding this clone: TCRdb pairs this DNA with a much larger clone's protein that differs at residue 10, likely a read error; the protein shown was translated from the DNA. The gene calls are TRGV2 and TRGJP1. The J gene, missing from TCRdb, was assigned here through DNA to germline matching. There are 13 residues in the CDR3. The V gene's germline CDR1 is EGSNGY and CDR2 YDSYNSKV. This CDR3 reads CATWDLFGWLKIF. The DNA for the CDR3 is TGTGCCACCTGGGACCTCTTTGGTTGGCTCAAGATATTT.

This clone was recorded at least ten times. This is likely an artifact of a read error, given a far larger clone one base away. The same CDR3 can be traced to other DNA sequences in this sample. The chain has TRGV9 and TRGJ1 or TRGJ2. The CDR3 runs to 14 residues. Germline V gene lookup returns CDR1 GITISATS and CDR2 ISYDGTV (reference sequence). The CDR3 DNA reads TGTGCCTTGTGGGAGGTGCAAAGGGGTTATAAGAAGCTCTTT. It yields the protein CALWEVQRGYKKLF.

This clone was seen ten or more times. This sample includes further DNA sequences coding for the same CDR3. The chain carries TRGV4 and TRGJ1 or TRGJ2. The J gene was missing in TCRdb and was found by matching the end of the DNA to germline. Germline values: CDR1 EGSTGY, CDR2 YDSYTSSV. V lost 6 bases to trimming and J lost 2 bases; unmatched junction nucleotides: 7. The CDR3 loop spans 13 amino acids. This CDR3 reads CATWIGDYYKKLF. CDR3 coding DNA: TGTGCCACCTGGATAGGGGATTATTATAAGAAACTCTTT.

This clone was counted only a few times. TCRdb's entry gives the protein of a much larger clone, which mismatches this DNA's translation at residue 7, likely from a read error; the protein reported here is translated from the DNA. The rearrangement uses TRGV9 and TRGJP. Trimming cost V 1 base and J 5 bases; bases outside gene matches: 14. Germline loops: CDR1 GITISATS, CDR2 ISYDGTV (reference sequence). This CDR3 comprises 20 residues. The CDR3 coding sequence is TGTGCCTTGTGGGAGGTCCTAACCTGGGAGAAAGAGTTGGGCAAAAAAATCAAGGTATTT. This gives the protein CALWEVLTWEKELGKKIKVF.

This clone was seen at least ten times. A read error is likely here: a far larger clone is one base away. At the DNA level, this CDR3 is encoded by other sequences in the same sample as well. The rearrangement links TRGV9 to TRGJP. The J gene is not listed in TCRdb, so it was assigned here from a DNA match to germline. CDR1 is GITISATS and CDR2 is ISYDGTV in the germline V gene (reference sequence). This CDR3 has 16 residues. The CDR3 loop is CALWEVGELGKKIKVF. CDR3 in DNA: TGTGCCCTGTGGGAGGTAGGGGAGTTGGGCAAAAAAATCAAGGTATTT.

This clone was counted ten times or more. This chain connects TRGV4 to TRGJP1. CDR1 and CDR2 (germline): EGSTGY, YDSYTSSV. Losses at the gene ends were 1 base for V and 6 bases for J; bases not matched to a gene: 17. This CDR3 has 18 amino acids. The DNA for the CDR3 is TGTGCCACCTGGGATGGAATTTACCCGGCGATCGCTGGTTGGTTCAAGATATTT. Its translation: CATWDGIYPAIAGWFKIF.

Ten or more counts support this clone. This likely traces to a read error, being one base from a far larger clone. Other DNA sequences in this specimen translate into the identical CDR3. The V call is TRGV9, the J call TRGJ1 or TRGJ2. This CDR3 comprises 18 residues. In germline, CDR1 is GITISATS, CDR2 ISYDGTV (reference sequence). CDR3 amino acids: CALWEVSQGLSNYYKKLF. The CDR3 bases are TGTGCCTTGTGGGAGGTATCCCAAGGGCTATCGAATTATTATAAGAAACTCTTC.